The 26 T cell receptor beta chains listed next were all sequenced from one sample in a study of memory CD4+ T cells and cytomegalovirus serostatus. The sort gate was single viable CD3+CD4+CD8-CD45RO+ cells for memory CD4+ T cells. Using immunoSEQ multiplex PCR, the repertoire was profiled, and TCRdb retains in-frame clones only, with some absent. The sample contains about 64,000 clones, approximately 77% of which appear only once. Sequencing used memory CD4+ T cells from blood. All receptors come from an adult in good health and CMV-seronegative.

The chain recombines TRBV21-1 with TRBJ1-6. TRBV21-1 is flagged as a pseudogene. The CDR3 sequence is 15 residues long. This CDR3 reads CASTPGRVVNSPLHF. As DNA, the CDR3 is TGTGCCAGCACCCCAGGGAGGGTGGTTAATTCACCCCTCCACTTT.

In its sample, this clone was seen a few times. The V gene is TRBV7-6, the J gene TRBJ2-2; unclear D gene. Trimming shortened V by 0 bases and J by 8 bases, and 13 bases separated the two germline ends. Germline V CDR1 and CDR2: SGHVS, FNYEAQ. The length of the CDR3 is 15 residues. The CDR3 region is CASSLANPIMGELFF. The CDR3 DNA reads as TGTGCCAGCAGCTTAGCGAACCCAATTATGGGGGAGCTGTTTTTT. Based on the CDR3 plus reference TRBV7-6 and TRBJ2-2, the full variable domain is GAGVSQSPRYKVTKRGQDVALRCDPISGHVSLYWYRQALGQGPEFLTYFNYEAQQDKSGLPNDRFSAERPEGSISTLTIQRTEQRDSAMYRCASSLANPIMGELFFGEGSRLTVL.

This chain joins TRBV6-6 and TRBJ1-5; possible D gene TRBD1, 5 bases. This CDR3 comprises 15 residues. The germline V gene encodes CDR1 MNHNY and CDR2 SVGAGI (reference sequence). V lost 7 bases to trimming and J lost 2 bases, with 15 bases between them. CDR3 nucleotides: TGTGCCAGCATCGGGGCCACCCAGGGCAATCAGCCCCAGCATTTT. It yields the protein CASIGATQGNQPQHF.

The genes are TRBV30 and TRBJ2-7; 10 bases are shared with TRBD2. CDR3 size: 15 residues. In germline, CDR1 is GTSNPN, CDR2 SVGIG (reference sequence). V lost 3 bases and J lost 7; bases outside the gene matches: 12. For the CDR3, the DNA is TGTGCCTGGAGGCCACTAGCGGGACCGTCCATAGAGCAGTACTTC. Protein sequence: CAWRPLAGPSIEQYF.

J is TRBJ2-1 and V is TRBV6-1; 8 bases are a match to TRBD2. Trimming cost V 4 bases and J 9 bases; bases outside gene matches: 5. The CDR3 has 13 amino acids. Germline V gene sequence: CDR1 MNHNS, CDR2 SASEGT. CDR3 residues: CASSGTGGGEQFF. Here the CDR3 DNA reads TGTGCCAGCAGTGGAACGGGAGGGGGTGAGCAGTTCTTC.

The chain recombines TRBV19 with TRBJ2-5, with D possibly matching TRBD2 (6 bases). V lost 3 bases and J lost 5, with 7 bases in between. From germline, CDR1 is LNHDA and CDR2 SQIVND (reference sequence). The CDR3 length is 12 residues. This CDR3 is CASSMGLETQYF. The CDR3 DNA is TGTGCCAGTAGTATGGGACTGGAGACCCAGTACTTC.

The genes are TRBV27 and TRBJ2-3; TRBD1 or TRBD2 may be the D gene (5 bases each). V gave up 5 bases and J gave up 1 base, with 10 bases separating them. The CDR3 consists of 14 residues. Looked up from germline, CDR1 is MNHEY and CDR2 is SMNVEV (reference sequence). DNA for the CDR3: TGTGCCAGCAGTACCCGGGGCCGCACAGATACGCAGTATTTT. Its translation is CASSTRGRTDTQYF.

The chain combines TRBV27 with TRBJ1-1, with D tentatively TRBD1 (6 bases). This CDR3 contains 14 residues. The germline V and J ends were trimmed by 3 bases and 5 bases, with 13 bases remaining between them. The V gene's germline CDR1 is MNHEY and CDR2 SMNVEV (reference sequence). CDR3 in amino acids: CASSFLGGRTEAFF. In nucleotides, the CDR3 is TGTGCCAGCAGTTTCTTAGGGGGGAGGACTGAAGCTTTCTTT.

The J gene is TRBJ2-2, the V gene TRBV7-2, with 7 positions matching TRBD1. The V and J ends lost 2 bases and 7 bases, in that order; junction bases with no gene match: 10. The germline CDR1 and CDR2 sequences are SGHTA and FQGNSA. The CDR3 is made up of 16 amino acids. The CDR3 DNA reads TGTGCCAGCAGCTTAAAGACGAGGACAGGAGGCGGGGAGCTGTTTTTT. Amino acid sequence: CASSLKTRTGGGELFF.

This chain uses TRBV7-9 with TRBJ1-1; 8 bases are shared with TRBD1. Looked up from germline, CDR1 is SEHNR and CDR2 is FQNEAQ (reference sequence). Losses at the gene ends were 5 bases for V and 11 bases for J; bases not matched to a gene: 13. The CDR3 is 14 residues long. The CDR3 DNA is TGTGCCAGCAGCCATCAAGACAGGGGCCGTGTCGCTTTCTTT. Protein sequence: CASSHQDRGRVAFF. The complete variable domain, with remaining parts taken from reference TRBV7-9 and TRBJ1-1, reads DTGVSQNPRHKITKRGQNVTFRCDPISEHNRLYWYRQTLGQGPEFLTYFQNEAQLEKSRLLSDRFSAERPKGSFSTLEIQRTEQGDSAMYLCASSHQDRGRVAFFGQGTRLTVV.

DNA of the CDR3: TGTGCCAGCAGCGCAAATTACGAGCAGTACTTC. Its protein product is CASSANYEQYF. The rearrangement links TRBV2 to TRBJ2-7; D is undetermined. CDR1 is SNHLY and CDR2 is FYNNEI in the germline V gene. The CDR3 runs to 11 residues. V was trimmed by 6 bases and J by 4 bases, leaving 7 bases between them.

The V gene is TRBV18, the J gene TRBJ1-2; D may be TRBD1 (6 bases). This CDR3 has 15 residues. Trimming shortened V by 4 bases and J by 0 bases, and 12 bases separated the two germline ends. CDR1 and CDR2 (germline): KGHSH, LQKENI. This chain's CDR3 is CASSLGQSSNYGYTF. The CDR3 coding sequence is TGTGCCAGCTCACTTGGACAGTCCTCTAACTATGGCTACACCTTC.

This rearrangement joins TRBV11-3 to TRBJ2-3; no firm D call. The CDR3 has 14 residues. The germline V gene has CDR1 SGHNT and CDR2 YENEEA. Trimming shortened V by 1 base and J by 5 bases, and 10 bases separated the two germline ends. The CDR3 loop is CASSLARIGDTQYF. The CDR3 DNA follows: TGTGCCAGCAGCTTAGCTCGTATAGGAGATACGCAGTATTTT.

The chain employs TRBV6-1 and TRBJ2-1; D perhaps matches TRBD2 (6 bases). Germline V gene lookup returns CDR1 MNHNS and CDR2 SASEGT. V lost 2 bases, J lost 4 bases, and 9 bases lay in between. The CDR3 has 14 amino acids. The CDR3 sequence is CASSEISGYNEQFF. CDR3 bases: TGTGCCAGCAGTGAAATTAGCGGTTACAATGAGCAGTTCTTC.

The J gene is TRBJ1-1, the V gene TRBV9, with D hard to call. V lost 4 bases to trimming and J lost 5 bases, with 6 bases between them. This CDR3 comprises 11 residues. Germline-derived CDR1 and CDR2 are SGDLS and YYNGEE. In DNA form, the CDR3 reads TGTGCCAGCAGCTCGGCAACTGAAGCTTTCTTT. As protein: CASSSATEAFF.

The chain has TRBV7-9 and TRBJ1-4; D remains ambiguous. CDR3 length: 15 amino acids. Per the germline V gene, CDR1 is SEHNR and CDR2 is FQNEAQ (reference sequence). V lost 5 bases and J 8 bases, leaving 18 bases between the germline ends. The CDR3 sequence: CASSPKSRLSEKLFF. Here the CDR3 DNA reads TGTGCCAGCAGCCCGAAGTCGAGACTTTCCGAAAAACTGTTTTTT.

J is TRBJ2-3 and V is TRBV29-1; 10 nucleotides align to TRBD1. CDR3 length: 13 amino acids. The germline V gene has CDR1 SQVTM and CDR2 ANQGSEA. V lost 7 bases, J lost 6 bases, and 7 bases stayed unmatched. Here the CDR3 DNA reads TGCAGCGCAACGGGACAGGGGTACGATACGCAGTATTTT. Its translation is CSATGQGYDTQYF.

CDR3 region: CASSPDRTLGYTF. The CDR3 DNA follows: TGTGCCAGCAGCCCGGACAGGACGTTGGGCTACACCTTC. The J gene is TRBJ1-2, the V gene TRBV5-6, with 7 bases matching TRBD1. The CDR3 consists of 13 residues. Unmatched junction bases numbered 8, after V lost 4 bases and J lost 8 bases. The germline V gene encodes CDR1 SGHDT and CDR2 YYEEEE.

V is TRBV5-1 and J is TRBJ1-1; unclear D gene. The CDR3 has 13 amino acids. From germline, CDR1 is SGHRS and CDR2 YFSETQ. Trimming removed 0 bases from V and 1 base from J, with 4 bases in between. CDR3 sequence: CASSLGGNTEAFF. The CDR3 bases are TGCGCCAGCAGCTTGGGAGGGAACACTGAAGCTTTCTTT.

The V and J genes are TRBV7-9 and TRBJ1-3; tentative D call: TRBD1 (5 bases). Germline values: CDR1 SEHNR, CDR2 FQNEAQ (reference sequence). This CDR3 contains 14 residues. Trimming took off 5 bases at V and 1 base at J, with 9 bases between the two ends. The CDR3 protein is CASSTGTSGNTIYF. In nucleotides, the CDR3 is TGTGCCAGCAGCACCGGGACGTCTGGAAACACCATATATTTT.

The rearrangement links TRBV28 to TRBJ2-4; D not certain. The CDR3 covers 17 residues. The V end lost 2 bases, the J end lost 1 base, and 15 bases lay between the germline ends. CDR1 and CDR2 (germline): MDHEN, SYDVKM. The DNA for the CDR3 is TGTGCCAGCAGTTTACAGGCAGCGTCGTCCGCCAAAAACATTCAGTACTTC. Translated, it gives CASSLQAASSAKNIQYF.

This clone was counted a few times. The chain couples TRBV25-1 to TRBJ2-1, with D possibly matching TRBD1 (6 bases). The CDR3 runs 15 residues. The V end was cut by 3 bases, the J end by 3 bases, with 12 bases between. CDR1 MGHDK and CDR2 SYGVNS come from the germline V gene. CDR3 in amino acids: CASSDSQGNYNEQFF. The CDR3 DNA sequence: TGTGCCAGCAGTGACAGCCAGGGGAACTACAATGAGCAGTTCTTC.

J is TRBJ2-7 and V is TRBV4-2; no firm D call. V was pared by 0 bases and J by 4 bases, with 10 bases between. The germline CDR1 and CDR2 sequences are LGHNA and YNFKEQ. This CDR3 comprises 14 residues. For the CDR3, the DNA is TGTGCCAGCAGCCAAGATACGATAGGGTACGAGCAGTACTTC. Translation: CASSQDTIGYEQYF.

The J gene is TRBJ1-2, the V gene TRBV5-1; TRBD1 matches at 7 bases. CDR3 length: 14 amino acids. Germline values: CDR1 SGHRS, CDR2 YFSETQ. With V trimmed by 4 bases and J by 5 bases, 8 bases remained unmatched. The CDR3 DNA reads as TGCGCCAGCAGCCCAGACAGGGTCTGGTATGGCTACACCTTC. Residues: CASSPDRVWYGYTF. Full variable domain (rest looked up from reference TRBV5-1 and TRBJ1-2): KAGVTQTPRYLIKTRGQQVTLSCSPISGHRSVSWYQQTPGQGLQFLFEYFSETQRNKGNFPGRFSGRQFSNSRSEMNVSTLELGDSALYLCASSPDRVWYGYTFGSGTRLTVV.

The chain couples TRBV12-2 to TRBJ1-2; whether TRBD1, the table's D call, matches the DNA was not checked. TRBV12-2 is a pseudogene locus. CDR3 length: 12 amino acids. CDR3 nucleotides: TGTGCAAGTCGCGGGACAGGGGGAGGCTACACCTTC. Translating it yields CASRGTGGGYTF.

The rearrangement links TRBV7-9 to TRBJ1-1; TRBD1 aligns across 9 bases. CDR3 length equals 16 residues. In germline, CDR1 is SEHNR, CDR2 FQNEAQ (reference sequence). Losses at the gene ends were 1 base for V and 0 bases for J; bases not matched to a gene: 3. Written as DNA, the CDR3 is TGTGCCAGCAGCTTAGGACAGGGGGTAATGAACACTGAAGCTTTCTTT. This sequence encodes CASSLGQGVMNTEAFF.